The rows below give T cell receptor beta chains drawn from one sample of a study of PD-1 blockade in classical Hodgkin lymphoma. Assay used: immunoSEQ multiplex PCR; TCRdb lists only in-frame clones, some missing. In the table there are approximately 99,000 clones, about 88% of which are singletons. The source was peripheral blood mononuclear cells (PBMCs), collected before the second cycle of nivolumab. The receptors stem from a human donor with classical Hodgkin lymphoma. The conserved cysteine and the conserved F or W are not part of the CDR3 here. The order of the fields is V gene, J gene, CDR3 protein.

TRBV6-5	TRBJ1-2	ASKEAGQGFYGYT
TRBV5-4	TRBJ1-2	ASSLGLGGPKDGYT
TRBV30	TRBJ2-2	AWSVRVTGELF
TRBV28	TRBJ1-2	ASSLSGTGQYGYT
TRBV5-1	TRBJ2-7	ASSLTAGRMNEQY
TRBV4-1	TRBJ1-1	ASSPSGTGEIRDTEAF
TRBV28	TRBJ2-7	ASSLQGFYEQY
TRBV18	TRBJ1-4	ASSAFVRDGREKLF
TRBV27	TRBJ2-1	ASSPPFSLFISEQF
TRBV4-2	TRBJ2-1	ASSLTVRGSHNEQF
TRBV14	TRBJ1-3	ASSHGTDLSGGNTIY
TRBV19	TRBJ1-2	ASSYGTGRAFGYT
TRBV5-6	TRBJ2-5	ASSLAGVAGDPRETQY
TRBV6-5	TRBJ2-1	ATASGRTNNEQF
TRBV6-5	TRBJ2-1	ASSYSTGTRNEQF
TRBV28	TRBJ2-5	ASSSPGVETQY
TRBV10-2	TRBJ1-2	ASSAGHEYGYT
TRBV7-9	TRBJ2-2	ASSAPSEFRDGELF
TRBV5-6	TRBJ1-1	ASSLVRAGGEAF
TRBV18	TRBJ1-5	ASSPDRGLYNQPQH
TRBV27	TRBJ1-5	ASSLTGSWDIRNQPQH
TRBV2	TRBJ2-5	ASSVYRGPETQY
TRBV5-4	TRBJ2-7	ASSFPHSLDEQY
TRBV7-9	TRBJ2-3	ASSLVTTADTQY
TRBV11-2	TRBJ2-7	ASSFSGTSGSYEQY
TRBV18	TRBJ2-3	ASSPALGITDTQY
TRBV28	TRBJ2-1	ASSSPGTGDYNEQF
TRBV27	TRBJ1-4	ASSLLGGAPVEKLF
TRBV9	TRBJ2-2	ASSTGSLSNTGELF
TRBV7-2	TRBJ2-1	ASSLESGRAHEQF
TRBV2	TRBJ1-5	ASRRTFNLNQPQH
TRBV28	TRBJ2-7	ASRTYHLGLAGESYEQY
TRBV19	TRBJ1-3	ATLPAIGGNTIY
TRBV11-2	TRBJ1-4	ASSFQGAGNEKLF
TRBV30	TRBJ1-4	ACSTTGFNEKLF
TRBV5-6	TRBJ2-5	ASSRTSGPGTQY
TRBV4-1	TRBJ2-1	ASSQGLAGSILNEQF
TRBV4-3	TRBJ1-1	ASSQEGRGGTNTEAF
TRBV5-6	TRBJ2-7	ASSFYRVEQY
TRBV6-5	TRBJ2-7	ASFAGMGEQY
TRBV27	TRBJ1-2	ASSSQPDRTPWSPYGYT
TRBV5-1	TRBJ2-7	ASSLVTGGREQY
TRBV16	TRBJ2-7	ASSQSLVNEQY
TRBV5-1	TRBJ1-5	ASSLGTGYSNQPQH
TRBV19	TRBJ2-2	ASSIGREKGELF
TRBV5-1	TRBJ1-2	ASSLGGNYGYT
TRBV6-1	TRBJ2-5	ASSGQGGETQY